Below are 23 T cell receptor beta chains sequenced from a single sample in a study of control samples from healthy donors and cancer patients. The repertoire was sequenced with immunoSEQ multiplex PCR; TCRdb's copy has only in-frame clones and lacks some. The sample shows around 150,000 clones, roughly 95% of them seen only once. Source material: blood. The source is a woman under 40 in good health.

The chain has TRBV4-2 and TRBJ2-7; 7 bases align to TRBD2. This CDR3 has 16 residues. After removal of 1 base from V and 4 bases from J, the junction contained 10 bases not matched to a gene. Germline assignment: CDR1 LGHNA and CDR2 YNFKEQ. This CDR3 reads CASSQGGGASGYEQYF. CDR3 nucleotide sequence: TGTGCCAGCAGCCAAGGGGGGGGTGCCTCCGGGTACGAGCAGTACTTC.

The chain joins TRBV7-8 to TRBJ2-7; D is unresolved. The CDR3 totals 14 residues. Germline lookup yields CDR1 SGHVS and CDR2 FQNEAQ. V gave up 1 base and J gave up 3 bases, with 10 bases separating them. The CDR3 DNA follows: TGTGCCAGCAGCTTAGGGAAACAGAACTACGAGCAGTACTTC. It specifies CASSLGKQNYEQYF.

CDR3 bases: TGTGCCAGCAGCAAAGGCAGAAGTAACACTGAAGCTTTCTTT. This gives the protein CASSKGRSNTEAFF. The V gene is TRBV11-3, the J gene TRBJ1-1; D is unclear. This CDR3 region has 14 residues. V dropped 5 bases and J dropped 2 bases, with 12 bases sitting between them. Germline values: CDR1 SGHNT, CDR2 YENEEA.

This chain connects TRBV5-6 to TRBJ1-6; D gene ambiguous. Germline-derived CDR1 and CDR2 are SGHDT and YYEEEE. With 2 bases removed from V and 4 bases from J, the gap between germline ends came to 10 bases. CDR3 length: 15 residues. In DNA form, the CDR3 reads TGTGCCAGCAGCTTTGATCAGGATTATAATTCACCCCTCCACTTT. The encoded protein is CASSFDQDYNSPLHF.

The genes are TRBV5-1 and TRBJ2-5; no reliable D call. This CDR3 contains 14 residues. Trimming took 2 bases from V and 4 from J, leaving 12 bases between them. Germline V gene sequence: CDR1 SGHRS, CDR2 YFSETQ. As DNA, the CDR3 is TGCGCCAGCAGCTTACTGGGTGTAACAGAGACCCAGTACTTC. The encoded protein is CASSLLGVTETQYF.

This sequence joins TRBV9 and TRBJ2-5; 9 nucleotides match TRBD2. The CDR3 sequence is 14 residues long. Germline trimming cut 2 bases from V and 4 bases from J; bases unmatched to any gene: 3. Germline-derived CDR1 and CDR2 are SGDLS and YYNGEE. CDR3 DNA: TGTGCCAGCAGCGTTGGCGGGGGGGCAGAGACCCAGTACTTC. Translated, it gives CASSVGGGAETQYF.

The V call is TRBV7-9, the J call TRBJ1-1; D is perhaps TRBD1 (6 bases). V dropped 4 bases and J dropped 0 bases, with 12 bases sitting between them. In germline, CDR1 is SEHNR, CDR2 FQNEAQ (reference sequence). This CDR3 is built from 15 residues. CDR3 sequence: CASSSRTVMNTEAFF. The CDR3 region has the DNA TGTGCCAGCAGCTCCCGGACAGTGATGAACACTGAAGCTTTCTTT.

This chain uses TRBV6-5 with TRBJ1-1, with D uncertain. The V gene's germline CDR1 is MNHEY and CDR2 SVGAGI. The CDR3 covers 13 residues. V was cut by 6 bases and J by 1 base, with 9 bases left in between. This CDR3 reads CASRRLGNTEAFF. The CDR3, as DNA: TGTGCCAGCAGACGTCTGGGGAACACTGAAGCTTTCTTT.

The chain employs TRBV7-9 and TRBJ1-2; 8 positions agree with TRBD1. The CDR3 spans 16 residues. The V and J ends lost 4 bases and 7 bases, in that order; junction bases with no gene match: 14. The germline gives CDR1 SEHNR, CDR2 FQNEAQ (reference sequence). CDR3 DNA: TGTGCCAGCAGCTCCTTCGTTCGGACAGGGTCGGGTGGCTACACCTTC. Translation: CASSSFVRTGSGGYTF.

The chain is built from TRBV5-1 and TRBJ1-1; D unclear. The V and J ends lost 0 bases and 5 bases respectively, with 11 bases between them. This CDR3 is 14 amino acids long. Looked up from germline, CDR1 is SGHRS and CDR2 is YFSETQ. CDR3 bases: TGCGCCAGCAGCTTGGGGGGTTCGTTAACTGAAGCTTTCTTT. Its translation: CASSLGGSLTEAFF.

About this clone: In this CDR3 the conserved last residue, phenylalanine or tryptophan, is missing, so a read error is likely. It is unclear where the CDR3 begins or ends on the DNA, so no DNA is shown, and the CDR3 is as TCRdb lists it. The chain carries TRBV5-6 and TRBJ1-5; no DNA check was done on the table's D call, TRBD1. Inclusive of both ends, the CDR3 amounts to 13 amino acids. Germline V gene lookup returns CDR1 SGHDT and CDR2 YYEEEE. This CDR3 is CASSGRGQLHVVY.

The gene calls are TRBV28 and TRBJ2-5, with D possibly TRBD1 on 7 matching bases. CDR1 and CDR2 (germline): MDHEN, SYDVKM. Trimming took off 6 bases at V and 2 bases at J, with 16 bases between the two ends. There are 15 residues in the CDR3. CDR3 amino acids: CASSRGGGGQETQYF. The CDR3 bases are TGTGCCAGCAGCCGTGGAGGGGGCGGGCAAGAGACCCAGTACTTC.

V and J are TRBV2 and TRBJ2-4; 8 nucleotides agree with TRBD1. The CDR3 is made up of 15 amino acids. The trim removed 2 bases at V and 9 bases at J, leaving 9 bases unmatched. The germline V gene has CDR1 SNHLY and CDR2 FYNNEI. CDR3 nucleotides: TGTGCCAGCAGTGAAATTGGACAGGGTTTAGTCATTCAGTACTTC. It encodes CASSEIGQGLVIQYF.

CDR3 amino acids: CASSVTGELFF. CDR3 bases: TGCGCCAGCAGCGTCACCGGGGAGCTGTTTTTT. The chain carries TRBV5-1 and TRBJ2-2; no firm D call. This CDR3 spans 11 amino acids. The V gene's germline CDR1 is SGHRS and CDR2 YFSETQ. Trimming pared 4 bases from V and 4 bases from J, leaving 2 bases between.

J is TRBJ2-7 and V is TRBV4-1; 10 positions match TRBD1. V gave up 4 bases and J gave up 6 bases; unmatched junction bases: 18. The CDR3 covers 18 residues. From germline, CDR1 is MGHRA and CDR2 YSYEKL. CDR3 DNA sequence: TGCGCCAGCAGCCGAGGTGAGGCGGAAGGGACAGGGGTCATCGAGCAGTACTTC. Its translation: CASSRGEAEGTGVIEQYF.

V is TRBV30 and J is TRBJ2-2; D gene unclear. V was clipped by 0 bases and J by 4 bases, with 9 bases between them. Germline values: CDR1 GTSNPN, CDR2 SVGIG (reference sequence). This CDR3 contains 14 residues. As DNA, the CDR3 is TGTGCCTGGAGTGTTGGGCAGACCACCGGGGAGCTGTTTTTT. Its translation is CAWSVGQTTGELFF.

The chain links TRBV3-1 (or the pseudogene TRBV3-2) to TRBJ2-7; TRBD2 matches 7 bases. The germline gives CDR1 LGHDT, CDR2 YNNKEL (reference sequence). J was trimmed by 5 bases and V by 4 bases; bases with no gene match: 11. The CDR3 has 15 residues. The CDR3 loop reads CASSPPGGSTNEQYF. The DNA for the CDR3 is TGTGCCAGCAGCCCCCCAGGCGGGAGTACCAACGAGCAGTACTTC.

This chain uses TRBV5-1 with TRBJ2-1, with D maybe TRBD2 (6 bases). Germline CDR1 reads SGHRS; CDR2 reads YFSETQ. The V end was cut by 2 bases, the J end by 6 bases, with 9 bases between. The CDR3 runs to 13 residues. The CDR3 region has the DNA TGCGCCAGCAGCTTCGGGACTCCCAATGAGCAGTTCTTC. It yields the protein CASSFGTPNEQFF.

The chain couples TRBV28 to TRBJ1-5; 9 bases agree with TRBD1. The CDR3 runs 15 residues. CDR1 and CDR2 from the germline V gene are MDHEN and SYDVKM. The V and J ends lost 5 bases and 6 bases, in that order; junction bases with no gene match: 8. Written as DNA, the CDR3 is TGTGCCAGCAGTATTACAGGGGGCCTTCTTCAGCCCCAGCATTTT. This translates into CASSITGGLLQPQHF.

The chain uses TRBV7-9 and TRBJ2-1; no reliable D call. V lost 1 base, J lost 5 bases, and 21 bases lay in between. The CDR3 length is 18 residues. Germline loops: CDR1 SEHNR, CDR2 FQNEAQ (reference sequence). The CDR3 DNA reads TGTGCCAGCAGCTTAGGTCTGGTTGGCAGCAGCAAACACAATGAGCAGTTCTTC. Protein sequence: CASSLGLVGSSKHNEQFF.

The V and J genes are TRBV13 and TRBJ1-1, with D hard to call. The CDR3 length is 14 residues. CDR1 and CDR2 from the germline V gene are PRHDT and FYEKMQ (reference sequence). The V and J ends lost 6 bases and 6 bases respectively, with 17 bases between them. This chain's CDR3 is CASRTTRVNPEAFF. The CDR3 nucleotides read TGTGCCAGCAGGACGACAAGGGTAAATCCTGAAGCTTTCTTT. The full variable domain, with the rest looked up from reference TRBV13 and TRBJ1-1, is AAGVIQSPRHLIKEKRETATLKCYPIPRHDTVYWYQQGPGQDPQFLISFYEKMQSDKGSIPDRFSAQQFSDYHSELNMSSLELGDSALYFCASRTTRVNPEAFFGQGTRLTVV.

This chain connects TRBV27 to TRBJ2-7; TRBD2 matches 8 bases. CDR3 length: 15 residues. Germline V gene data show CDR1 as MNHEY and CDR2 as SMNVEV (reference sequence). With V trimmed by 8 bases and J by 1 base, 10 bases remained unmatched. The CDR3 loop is CASSSYGTRSYEQYF. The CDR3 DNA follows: TGTGCCAGCTCATCGTACGGGACTAGGTCCTACGAGCAGTACTTC.

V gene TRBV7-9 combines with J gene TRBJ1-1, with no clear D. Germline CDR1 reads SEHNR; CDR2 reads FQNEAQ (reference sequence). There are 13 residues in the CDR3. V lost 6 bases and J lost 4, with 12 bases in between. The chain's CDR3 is CASRREQFTEAFF. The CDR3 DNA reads TGTGCCAGCAGACGGGAACAATTCACTGAAGCTTTCTTT.